This T cell receptor (beta chain) was documented in a study of blood T cells in healthy people across ages. Primers used in a second PCR of roughly 6 to 11 cycles were a sample-barcoded 5' primer and a J-beta primer mix. With 12 random nucleotides, a template-switch adaptor tagged each individual cDNA molecule. MiXCR, applied by TCRdb to the 5' RACE reads, yields one record per CDR3 protein. The sample carries approximately 810,000 distinct CDR3 sequences, 25% to 35% recorded once. A few counts support this clonotype. Germline CDR1 is LGHNA and CDR2 is YNFKEQ. The V and J ends lost 3 bases and 7 bases, in that order; junction bases with no gene match: 5. The CDR3 contains 14 residues.

Sequencing was performed on blood. This chain joins TRBV4-2 and TRBJ1-4; 7 bases are shared with TRBD1. The clonotype was recovered from a woman over 75 in good health. CDR3 DNA: TGTGCCAGCAGCCAGACAGGGACCGGTGAAAAACTGTTTTTT. Its protein is CASSQTGTGEKLFF.